This TCR beta chain was observed in a study of T cell repertoires in urothelial bladder cancer. Study context: The roughly 12 resected lesions were three cT0, three cTa, three cT1 and three cT2 or greater. Study-wide results and caveats: Urothelial carcinoma specimens: median around 6,000 T cells versus more than 25,000 in benign.

The V gene lost 5 bases and the J gene lost 0 bases, with 17 bases spanning the gap. CDR1 MDHEN and CDR2 SYDVKM come from the germline V gene. The CDR3 covers 18 residues. Note on this clone: The antigen remains undetermined.

Libraries were prepared by immunoSEQ multiplex PCR; TCRdb keeps only in-frame clonotypes and omits some of them. There are 6,700 or so clones in the sample; 70% to 75% occur only once, and over 9.5% lies in the top ten. This sequence joins TRBV28 and TRBJ2-6; tentative D call: TRBD2 (6 bases). The receptor comes from a human donor with urothelial carcinoma. Sequencing used tumor-infiltrating cells from bladder cancer. In DNA form, the CDR3 reads TGTGCCAGCAGTACCCGGACGGGAGCTACCTCTGGGGCCAACGTCCTGACTTTC. It specifies CASSTRTGATSGANVLTF.